The clone carrying this TCR beta chain was detected ten times or more. The V end was cut by 4 bases, the J end by 2 bases, with 14 bases between. The CDR3 spans 14 residues. The germline CDR1 and CDR2 sequences are SQVTM and ANQGSEA. All patients were treatment-naive before thyroid surgery. This record comes from a study of metastatic and nonmetastatic thyroid tumors. Using MiXCR, TCRdb reanalyzed the PCR reads. The table lists 37,000 or so clones, approximately 18% of them singletons. The sequence was obtained from a male donor with papillary thyroid cancer or a benign thyroid nodule (not recorded which). Some clones in this sample may be carry-over from other donors' samples. This rearrangement joins TRBV29-1 to TRBJ1-2; no reliable D call. The sample was blood. Written as DNA, the CDR3 is TGCAGCGTTGCAGTAGGGATGGAAAACTATGGCTACACCTTC. The encoded protein is CSVAVGMENYGYTF.